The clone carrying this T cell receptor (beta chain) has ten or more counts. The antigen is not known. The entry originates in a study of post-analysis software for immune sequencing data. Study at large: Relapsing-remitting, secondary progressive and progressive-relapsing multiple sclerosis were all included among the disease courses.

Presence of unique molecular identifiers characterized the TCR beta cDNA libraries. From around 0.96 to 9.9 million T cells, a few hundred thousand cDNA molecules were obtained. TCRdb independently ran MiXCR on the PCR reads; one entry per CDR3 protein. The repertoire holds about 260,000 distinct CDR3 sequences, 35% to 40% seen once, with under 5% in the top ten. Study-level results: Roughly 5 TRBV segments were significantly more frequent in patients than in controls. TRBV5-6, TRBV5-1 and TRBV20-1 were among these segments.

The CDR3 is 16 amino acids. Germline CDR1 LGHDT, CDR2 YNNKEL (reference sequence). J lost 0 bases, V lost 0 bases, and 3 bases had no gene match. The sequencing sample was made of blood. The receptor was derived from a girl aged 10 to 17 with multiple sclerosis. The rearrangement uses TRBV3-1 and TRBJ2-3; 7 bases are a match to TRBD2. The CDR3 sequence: CASSQDAGASTDTQYF. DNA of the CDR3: TGTGCCAGCAGCCAAGACGCGGGAGCTAGCACAGATACGCAGTATTTT.